One sample yielded the 20 T cell receptor beta chains listed below, sequenced in a study of Graves' ophthalmopathy and Graves' hyperthyroidism. As the template, RNA transcripts were used to amplify TCR beta CDR3 regions. After a first-round RT-PCR with HTBI primers, a second-round multiplex PCR was run. Using its own MiXCR run on the multiplex PCR reads, TCRdb lists one record per CDR3 protein. The repertoire holds roughly 1.1 million distinct CDR3 sequences, with less than 45% as singletons. Sequencing used peripheral blood or thyroid tissue (not recorded which). The receptors come from an adult man with Graves' hyperthyroidism.

Many counts were recorded for this clonotype. The chain couples TRBV2 to TRBJ1-2; TRBD1 matches 8 bases. V lost 6 bases to trimming and J lost 14 bases; unmatched junction nucleotides: 5. The CDR3 is made up of 10 amino acids. Per germline, CDR1 SNHLY and CDR2 FYNNEI. In DNA form, the CDR3 reads TGTGCCAGCAGCAAGGACAGGGCGACCTTC. Its translation is CASSKDRATF.

The sample holds many counts of this clonotype. The J gene is TRBJ1-2, the V gene TRBV7-6; TRBD1 agrees at 7 bases. This CDR3 has 19 amino acids. CDR1 SGHVS and CDR2 FNYEAQ come from the germline V gene. J gave up 1 base and V 4 bases, and 18 bases lay outside the gene matches. CDR3 amino acids: CASSSGSGTDGPVNYGYTF. DNA of the CDR3: TGTGCCAGCAGCTCAGGATCCGGGACAGACGGTCCGGTTAACTATGGCTACACCTTC.

The table lists this clonotype with many counts. The chain combines TRBV19 with TRBJ2-6, with TRBD1 as a possible D gene (6 bases). The CDR3 covers 17 residues. V lost 3 bases, J lost 0 bases, and 12 bases lay in between. Per the germline V gene, CDR1 is LNHDA and CDR2 is SQIVND (reference sequence). The CDR3 loop reads CASSINRGGSGANVLTF. DNA of the CDR3: TGTGCCAGTAGTATCAATCGAGGGGGCTCTGGGGCCAACGTCCTGACTTTC.

This clonotype has at least ten counts. This rearrangement joins TRBV7-2 to TRBJ2-2, with 9 positions matching TRBD2. Germline assignment: CDR1 SGHTA and CDR2 FQGNSA. The CDR3 consists of 18 residues. Unmatched junction bases numbered 13, after V lost 5 bases and J lost 3 bases. Here the CDR3 reads CASSPKGSGSSYTGELFF. The CDR3 DNA reads TGTGCCAGCAGCCCAAAGGGTAGCGGGAGTTCGTACACCGGGGAGCTGTTTTTT.

Details on this clonotype: No conserved phenylalanine or tryptophan is present at the end of the CDR3, so a read error is the likely explanation. Because the CDR3's place on the DNA is in doubt, the DNA is left out and the CDR3 is given as listed by TCRdb. This chain uses TRBV10-3 with TRBJ1-4. Germline V lookup: CDR1 ENHRY, CDR2 SYGVKD. The CDR3 has 8 amino acids, counting both end residues. CDR3 loop: CAIKQAGG.

This clonotype occurred many times. The V gene is TRBV10-2, the J gene TRBJ2-7, with D possibly being TRBD2 (5 bases). Per germline, CDR1 WSHSY and CDR2 SAAADI. The V end was cut by 3 bases, the J end by 3 bases, with 18 bases between. The CDR3 is made up of 16 amino acids. Written as DNA, the CDR3 is TGCGCCAGCAGTGACGGTAGAGGGCCCCCTTACTACGAGCAGTACTTC. Translation: CASSDGRGPPYYEQYF.

In this sample, this clonotype turned up a few times. The chain employs TRBV11-2 and TRBJ2-7; 8 bases map to TRBD1. From germline, CDR1 is SGHAT and CDR2 FQNNGV. The CDR3 is 18 amino acids. With V trimmed by 1 base and J by 0 bases, 11 bases remained unmatched. The CDR3 loop is CASSLGGRGTGSSYEQYF. As DNA, the CDR3 is TGTGCCAGCAGCTTAGGCGGTCGGGGGACAGGTAGCTCCTACGAGCAGTACTTC.

This clonotype was counted ten times or more. The chain recombines TRBV10-3 with TRBJ2-7, with 8 bases aligning to TRBD2. Germline trimming cut 6 bases from V and 1 base from J; bases unmatched to any gene: 8. CDR3 length: 15 residues. The V gene's germline CDR1 is ENHRY and CDR2 SYGVKD. The CDR3 nucleotides are TGTGCCATCAGGGGTGACGGGAGGGAATCCTACGAGCAGTACTTC. This encodes CAIRGDGRESYEQYF.

The chain is built from TRBV9 and TRBJ1-5, with unresolved D. Looked up from germline, CDR1 is SGDLS and CDR2 is YYNGEE. The length of the CDR3 is 15 residues. V was shortened by 0 bases and J by 7 bases, with 14 bases between the two germline ends. The CDR3 sequence is CASSVAGIEGQPQHF. CDR3 sequence (DNA): TGTGCCAGCAGCGTAGCGGGGATTGAGGGACAGCCCCAGCATTTT.

Notes on this clonotype: This may come from a read error, since a much larger clone is one base off. The chain combines TRBV7-2 with TRBJ1-1, with D tentatively TRBD1 (5 bases). Germline V gene lookup returns CDR1 SGHTA and CDR2 FQGNSA. There are 16 residues in the CDR3. Between the trimmed V and J ends, which lost 1 base and 0 bases, there was a span of 12 bases. CDR3 loop: CASSLGAGRMNTEAFF. The CDR3 DNA is TGTGCCAGCAGCTTAGGGGCGGGACGGATGAACACTGAAGCTTTCTTT.

Comments on this clonotype: One end of the junction fails to match germline, which may point to a read error. The rearrangement joins TRBV5-1 to TRBJ2-5; TRBD1 agrees at 10 bases. Germline CDR1 is SGHRS and CDR2 is YFSETQ. The CDR3 loop spans 15 amino acids. The CDR3 region is CVSSFRQGALGTQYF. The CDR3 DNA is TGCGTCAGCAGCTTTCGACAGGGGGCGCTCGGGACCCAGTACTTC. Variable domain in full (rest from reference TRBV5-1 and TRBJ2-5): KAGVTQTPRYLIKTRGQQVTLSCSPISGHRSVSWYQQTPGQGLQFLFEYFSETQRNKGNFPGRFSGRQFSNSRSEMNVSTLELGDSALYLCVSSFRQGALGTQYFGPGTRLLVL.

Turning to this clonotype: Since a much larger clone is just one base distant, this may be a read error. The chain links TRBV12-3 or TRBV12-4 to TRBJ1-4; TRBD1 is a possible D gene (6 bases). V lost 7 bases, J lost 3 bases, and 12 bases lay in between. The CDR3 extends over 14 amino acids. The CDR3 DNA follows: TGTGCCAGCATTTCCCACAGGGCTAATGAAAAACTGTTTTTT. This translates into CASISHRANEKLFF.

This clonotype came up a few times. The chain couples TRBV13 to TRBJ2-7; 10 bases align to TRBD2. The CDR3 covers 14 residues. J lost 5 bases, V lost 4 bases, and 5 bases had no gene match. Germline loops: CDR1 PRHDT, CDR2 FYEKMQ (reference sequence). CDR3 nucleotide sequence: TGTGCCAGCAGCTCCGGACTAGCGGTTCACGAGCAGTACTTC. Translated: CASSSGLAVHEQYF.

This clonotype came up many times. V is TRBV7-6 and J is TRBJ1-3, with D unresolved. The CDR3 has 15 residues. The germline gives CDR1 SGHVS, CDR2 FNYEAQ. With 4 bases removed from V and 2 bases from J, the gap between germline ends came to 12 bases. The CDR3 DNA reads TGTGCCAGCAGCTCGGCGGCGGGCCCTGGAAACACCATATATTTT. It encodes CASSSAAGPGNTIYF.

Notes on this clonotype: Relative to the germline gene, one junction end is altered; a read error may explain this. The J gene is TRBJ1-3, the V gene TRBV5-1; TRBD1 aligns across 8 bases. In germline, CDR1 is SGHRS, CDR2 YFSETQ. The CDR3 contains 16 residues. CDR3 sequence reads: CAGSAAGGTTGNTIYF. The CDR3 region has the DNA TGCGCCGGCAGCGCCGCAGGGGGCACCACAGGAAACACCATATATTTT.

V usage is TRBV28 and J usage is TRBJ2-7; D might be TRBD2 (7 bases). The CDR3 sequence is 13 residues long. In germline, CDR1 is MDHEN, CDR2 SYDVKM. Trimming stripped 8 bases from V and 1 base from J, with 12 bases between. CDR3: CASAGAGSYEQYF. The CDR3 nucleotides are TGTGCCAGCGCGGGGGCAGGTTCCTACGAGCAGTACTTC.

This chain links TRBV2 with TRBJ2-7; the match to TRBD1 covers 8 bases. With 6 bases clipped from V and 1 base from J, the junction kept 11 bases outside the gene matches. The germline gives CDR1 SNHLY, CDR2 FYNNEI. The CDR3 consists of 16 residues. This CDR3 reads CASSQVRGRGSYEQYF. CDR3 sequence (DNA): TGTGCCAGCAGCCAAGTCAGGGGGCGCGGGTCCTACGAGCAGTACTTC.

CDR3 region: CASSQDRWGSYTF. The CDR3 DNA follows: TGCGCCAGCAGCCAAGATCGGTGGGGGAGCTACACCTTC. V is TRBV4-1 and J is TRBJ1-2; TRBD1 is a possible D gene (5 bases). V lost 0 bases to trimming and J lost 9 bases, with 11 bases between them. The CDR3 is made up of 13 amino acids. The germline CDR1 and CDR2 sequences are MGHRA and YSYEKL.

The CDR3 coding sequence is TGTGCCGGACGGACAGGGAACAATTCACCCCTCCACTTT. It codes for CAGRTGNNSPLHF. The rearrangement uses TRBV2 and TRBJ1-6, with 8 bases identical to TRBD1. The length of the CDR3 is 13 residues. The germline CDR1 and CDR2 sequences are SNHLY and FYNNEI. Trimming at V came to 11 bases and at J to 7 bases, leaving 7 bases not matched to a gene.

This clonotype was counted many times. The V and J genes are TRBV9 and TRBJ2-6; either TRBD1 or TRBD2 may supply D (5 bases each). The ends were cut back, 0 bases at V and 1 base at J, with 14 bases in the middle. In germline, CDR1 is SGDLS, CDR2 YYNGEE. The CDR3 runs 18 residues. The CDR3 reads CASSVATRGGSGANVLTF. CDR3 nucleotide sequence: TGTGCCAGCAGCGTAGCTACGAGGGGTGGTTCTGGGGCCAACGTCCTGACTTTC.